Included here is one TCR beta chain sequence, with context. This sample is part of a study of blood T cell repertoires in COVID-19. On the study more broadly: COVID-19 samples, acute and convalescent, were from the United States, Italy and Spain. T cells, B-cell-depleted T cells, or PBMCs provided the cDNA or gDNA that served as material.

Per the study methods: Amplification from reference gene primers served as the basis for estimated nucleated cell counts. Method: immunoSEQ multiplex PCR; TCRdb's copy keeps in-frame clones and lacks some. The V and J calls and clone size come from that table; D and trimming were worked out from the DNA. Here the sample spans about 140,000 clones, 86% being singletons. The source material was peripheral blood. The receptor's source is a woman aged 60-75 years with acute or convalescent COVID-19.

CDR3: CAWSERNRRNEKLFF. The CDR3 bases are TGTGCCTGGAGTGAGAGGAATCGGCGAAATGAAAAACTGTTTTTT. This rearrangement joins TRBV30 to TRBJ1-4; no clear D. V was pared by 1 base and J by 5 bases, with 14 bases between. Germline V gene data show CDR1 as GTSNPN and CDR2 as SVGIG (reference sequence). The CDR3 spans 15 residues.